This T cell receptor beta chain is from a study of T cells in localized non-small cell lung cancer. General study results and limits: Greater blood T cell density accompanied longer overall survival.

This CDR3 is built from 15 residues. Germline lookup yields CDR1 MNHGY and CDR2 SAAAGT. V shed 5 bases and J 4 bases; nucleotides not matched to a gene: 7. This clone was seen more than once but under ten times. Its specificity is not known. Clones were sequenced by immunoSEQ multiplex PCR, and TCRdb holds only the in-frame ones, with some missing. The sample contains over a thousand clones, around 21% of which appear only once. The chain has TRBV6-8 and TRBJ2-7, with TRBD1 matching over 11 bases. This sequence was found in a male donor aged 60 or over with stage I lung adenocarcinoma. The material sequenced was lung tumor tissue, taken before any cancer treatment. The CDR3 bases are TGTGCCAGCAGTGGGGGACAGGGGGATTATTACGAGCAGTACTTC. Translating it yields CASSGGQGDYYEQYF.